This TCR beta chain came from a study of T cell repertoires in cytomegalovirus infection. The wider study: Selected CMV epitopes included recently identified HLA-C-restricted ones as well as well-studied HLA-B-restricted ones. Public TCR beta signatures were indicative of both CMV infection and a matching HLA type.

TCRdb reprocessed the reads via MiXCR and lists one record per CDR3 protein. This sample carries around 95,000 distinct CDR3 sequences, approximately 32% of them seen once, and the ten largest clones take about three quarters. Study findings and constraints: CMV-specific TCR beta clonotypes restricted by HLA-C were the ones dominating the ex vivo response. Cumulative public TCR beta family frequency identified CMV carriers with the relevant HLA.

This clonotype was observed many times. Its antigen is as yet unknown. CDR3 length: 15 residues. CDR1 LGHNA and CDR2 YNFKEQ come from the germline V gene. V was cut by 0 bases and J by 7 bases, with 12 bases left in between. The TCR sequence derives from a human donor in good health (CMV status not recorded). Some clones in this sample may be carry-over from other donors' samples. The chain links TRBV4-2 to TRBJ1-4, with D possibly being TRBD1 (5 bases). The specimen was CD8+ T cells from cultured PBMCs, collected from culture after CMV antigen stimulation. The CDR3 region is CASSQDTSGREKLFF. As DNA, the CDR3 is TGTGCCAGCAGCCAAGATACCTCGGGGCGTGAAAAACTGTTTTTT.